This note documents a single T cell receptor beta chain sequence. The target antigen is unknown. Here immunoSEQ multiplex PCR was the method, and the copy in TCRdb shows in-frame clones only, minus some. The profile shows 130,000 to 150,000 clones, about 92% of them singletons. The sample comes from a study of T cell responses to AZD1222 COVID-19 vaccine. Study observations and caveats: No day 14 peak samples; only post-peak repertoires were characterized. Two AZD1222 doses significantly raised spike-specific TCR breadth and depth over controls.

This TCR was sampled from an adult in good health. Sequencing was performed on peripheral blood, taken on day 0 of AZD1222 vaccination.

DNA for the CDR3: TGCGCCAGCAGCTTGGGCCAGGGGGCGAGAGATTCACCCCTCCACTTT. This sequence encodes CASSLGQGARDSPLHF. The chain is built from TRBV5-1 and TRBJ1-6; 8 bases agree with TRBD1. The CDR3 length is 16 residues. V lost 0 bases, J lost 8 bases, and 7 bases stayed unmatched. Per germline, CDR1 SGHRS and CDR2 YFSETQ.